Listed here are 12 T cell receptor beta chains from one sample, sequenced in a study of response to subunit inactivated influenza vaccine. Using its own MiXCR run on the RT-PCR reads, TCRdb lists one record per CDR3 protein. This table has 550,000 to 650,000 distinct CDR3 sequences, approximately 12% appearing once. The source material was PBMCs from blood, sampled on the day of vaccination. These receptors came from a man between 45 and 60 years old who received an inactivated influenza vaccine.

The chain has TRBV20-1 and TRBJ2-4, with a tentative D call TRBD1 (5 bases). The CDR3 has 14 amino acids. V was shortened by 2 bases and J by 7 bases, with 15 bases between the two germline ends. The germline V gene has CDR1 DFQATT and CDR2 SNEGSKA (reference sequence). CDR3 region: CSARNTGIRNIQYF. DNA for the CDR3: TGCAGTGCTAGAAATACAGGTATTCGGAACATTCAGTACTTC.

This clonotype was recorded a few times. The CDR3 reads CSASRGQETQYF. CDR3 in DNA: TGCAGTGCGAGCCGGGGCCAAGAGACCCAGTACTTC. The chain is built from TRBV20-1 and TRBJ2-5; the D gene is possibly TRBD2 (5 bases). Germline CDR1 is DFQATT and CDR2 is SNEGSKA (reference sequence). The CDR3 totals 12 residues. Trimming pared 6 bases from V and 1 base from J, leaving 9 bases between.

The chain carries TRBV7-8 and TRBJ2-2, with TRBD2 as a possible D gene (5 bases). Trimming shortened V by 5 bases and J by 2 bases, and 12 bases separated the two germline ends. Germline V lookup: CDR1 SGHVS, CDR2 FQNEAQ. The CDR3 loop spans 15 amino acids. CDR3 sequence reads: CASSPRTDNTGELFF. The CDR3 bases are TGTGCCAGCAGCCCGAGGACTGATAACACCGGGGAGCTGTTTTTT.

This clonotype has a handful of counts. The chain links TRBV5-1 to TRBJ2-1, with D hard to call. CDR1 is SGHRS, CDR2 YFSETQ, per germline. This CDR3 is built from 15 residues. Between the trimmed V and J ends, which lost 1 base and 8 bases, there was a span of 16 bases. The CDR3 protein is CASSLLLREVDEQFF. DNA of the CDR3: TGCGCCAGCAGCTTGCTCCTCCGAGAAGTGGATGAGCAGTTCTTC.

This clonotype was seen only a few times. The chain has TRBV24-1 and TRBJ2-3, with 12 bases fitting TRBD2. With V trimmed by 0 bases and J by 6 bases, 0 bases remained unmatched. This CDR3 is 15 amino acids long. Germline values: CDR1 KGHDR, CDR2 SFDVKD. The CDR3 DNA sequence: TGTGCCACCAGTGATTTGACTAGCGGGGGGGATACGCAGTATTTT. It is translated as CATSDLTSGGDTQYF.

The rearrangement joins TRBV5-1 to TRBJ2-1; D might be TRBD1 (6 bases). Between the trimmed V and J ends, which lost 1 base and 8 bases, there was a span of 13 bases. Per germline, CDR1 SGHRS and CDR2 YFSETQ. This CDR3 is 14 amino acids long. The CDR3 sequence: CASSLSRGIDEQFF. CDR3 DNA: TGCGCCAGCAGCTTGAGCAGGGGAATCGATGAGCAGTTCTTC.

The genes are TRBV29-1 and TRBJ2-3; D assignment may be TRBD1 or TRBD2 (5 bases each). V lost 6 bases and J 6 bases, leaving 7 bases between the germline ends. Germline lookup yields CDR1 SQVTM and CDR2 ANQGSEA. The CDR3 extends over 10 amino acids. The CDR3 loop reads CSVGEDTQYF. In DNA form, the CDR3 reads TGCAGCGTGGGGGAGGATACGCAGTATTTT.

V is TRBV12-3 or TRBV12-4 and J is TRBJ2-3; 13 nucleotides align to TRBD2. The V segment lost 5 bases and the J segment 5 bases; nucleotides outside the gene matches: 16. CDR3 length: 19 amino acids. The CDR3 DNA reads TGTGCCAGCAGTGACACCGGGACTAGCGGGGAACCTTGGGGAGATACGCAGTATTTT. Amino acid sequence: CASSDTGTSGEPWGDTQYF.

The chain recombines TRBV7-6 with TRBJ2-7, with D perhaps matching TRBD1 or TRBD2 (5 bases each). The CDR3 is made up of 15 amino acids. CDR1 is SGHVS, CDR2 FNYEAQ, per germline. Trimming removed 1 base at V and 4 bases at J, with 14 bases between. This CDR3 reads CASSLGGRVSYEQYF. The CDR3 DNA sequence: TGTGCCAGCAGCTTAGGGGGGAGAGTTAGTTACGAGCAGTACTTC.

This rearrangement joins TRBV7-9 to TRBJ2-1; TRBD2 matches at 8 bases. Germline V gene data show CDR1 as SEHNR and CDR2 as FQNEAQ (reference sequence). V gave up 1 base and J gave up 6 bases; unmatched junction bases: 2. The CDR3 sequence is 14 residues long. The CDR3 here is CASSLVGTSNEQFF. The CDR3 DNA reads TGTGCCAGCAGCTTAGTTGGGACTAGCAATGAGCAGTTCTTC.

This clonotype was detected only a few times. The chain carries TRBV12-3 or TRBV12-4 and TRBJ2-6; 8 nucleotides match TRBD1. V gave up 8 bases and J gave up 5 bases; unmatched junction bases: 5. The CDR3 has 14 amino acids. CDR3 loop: CASDDRGWANVLTF. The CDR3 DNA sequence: TGTGCCAGCGACGACAGGGGCTGGGCCAACGTCCTGACTTTC.

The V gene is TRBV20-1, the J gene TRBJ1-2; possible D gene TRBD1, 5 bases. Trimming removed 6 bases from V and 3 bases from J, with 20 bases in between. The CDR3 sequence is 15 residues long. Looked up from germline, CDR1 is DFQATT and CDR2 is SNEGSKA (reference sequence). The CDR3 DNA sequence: TGCAGTGCCCCCTTAGGTGGGGGTTGGTACTATGGCTACACCTTC. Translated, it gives CSAPLGGGWYYGYTF.